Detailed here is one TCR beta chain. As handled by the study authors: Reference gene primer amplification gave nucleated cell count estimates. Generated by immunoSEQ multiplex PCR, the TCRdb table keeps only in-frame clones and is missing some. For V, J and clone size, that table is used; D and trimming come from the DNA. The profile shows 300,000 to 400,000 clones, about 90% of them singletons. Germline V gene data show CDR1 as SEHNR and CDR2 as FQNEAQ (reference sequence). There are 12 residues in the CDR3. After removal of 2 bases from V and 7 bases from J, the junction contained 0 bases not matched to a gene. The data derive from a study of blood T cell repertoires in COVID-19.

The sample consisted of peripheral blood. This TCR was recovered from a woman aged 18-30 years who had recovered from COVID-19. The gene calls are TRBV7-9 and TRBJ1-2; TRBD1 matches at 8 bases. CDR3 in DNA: TGTGCCAGCAGCTTACAGGGGGCTGGCTACACCTTC. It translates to CASSLQGAGYTF.